This T cell receptor (beta chain) appears in the sequencing data of a study of T cell repertoires in cytomegalovirus infection. Study in general: Public TCR beta signatures indicated both CMV infection and matching HLA type.

The CDR3 runs to 16 residues. CDR1 LGHNA and CDR2 YNFKEQ come from the germline V gene. Trimming cost V 0 bases and J 5 bases, with 14 bases left between them. This clonotype was seen a few times. Its specificity is not known. TCRdb re-analysed the reads in MiXCR, keeping a single row per CDR3 protein. This table holds approximately 180,000 distinct CDR3 sequences, roughly 20% found once. Study-wide results and limits: Cumulative frequency of public TCR beta families picked out carriers of CMV plus the relevant HLA. HLA-C-restricted TCR beta clonotypes specific for CMV led the ex vivo response.

The clonotype was recovered from a human donor in good health (CMV status not recorded). Some clones in this sample may be carry-over from other donors' samples. The sequenced sample consisted of PBMCs. V gene TRBV4-2 combines with J gene TRBJ1-5; D may be TRBD1 (5 bases). In nucleotides, the CDR3 is TGTGCCAGCAGCCAAGACGCCGGGGGGATGGATCAGCCCCAGCATTTT. Its translation is CASSQDAGGMDQPQHF.